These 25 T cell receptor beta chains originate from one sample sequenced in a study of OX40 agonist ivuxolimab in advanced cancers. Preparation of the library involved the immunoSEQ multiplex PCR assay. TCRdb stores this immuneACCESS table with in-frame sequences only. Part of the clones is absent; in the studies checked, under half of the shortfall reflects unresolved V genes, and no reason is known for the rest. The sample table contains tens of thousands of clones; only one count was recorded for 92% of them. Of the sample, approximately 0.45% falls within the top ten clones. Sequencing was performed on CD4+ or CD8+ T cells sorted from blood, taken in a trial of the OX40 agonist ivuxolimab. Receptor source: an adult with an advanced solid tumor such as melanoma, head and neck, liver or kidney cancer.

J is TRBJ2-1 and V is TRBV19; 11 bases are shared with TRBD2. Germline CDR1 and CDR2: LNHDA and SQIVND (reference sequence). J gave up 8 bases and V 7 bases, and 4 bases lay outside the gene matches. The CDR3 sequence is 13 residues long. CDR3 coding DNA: TGTGCCAGTACGGGACTAGCGGCCCATGAGCAGTTCTTC. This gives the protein CASTGLAAHEQFF.

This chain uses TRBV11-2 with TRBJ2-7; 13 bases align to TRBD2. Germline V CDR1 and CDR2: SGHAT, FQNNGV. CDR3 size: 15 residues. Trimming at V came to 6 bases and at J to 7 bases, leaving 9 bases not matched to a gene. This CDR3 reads CASRSGLAGVGEQYF. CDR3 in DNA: TGTGCCAGCAGATCCGGACTAGCGGGAGTCGGAGAGCAGTACTTC.

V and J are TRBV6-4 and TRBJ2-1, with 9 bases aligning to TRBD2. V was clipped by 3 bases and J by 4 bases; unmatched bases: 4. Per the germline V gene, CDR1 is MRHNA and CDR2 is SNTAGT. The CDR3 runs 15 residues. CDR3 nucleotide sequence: TGTGCCAGCAGTGAGACTAGCGGACTTTACAATGAGCAGTTCTTC. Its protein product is CASSETSGLYNEQFF.

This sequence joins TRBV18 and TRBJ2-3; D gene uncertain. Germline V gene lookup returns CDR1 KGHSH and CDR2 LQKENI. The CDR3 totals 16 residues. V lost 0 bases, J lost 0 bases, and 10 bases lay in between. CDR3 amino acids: CASSPPSAPSTDTQYF. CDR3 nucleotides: TGTGCCAGCTCACCACCATCCGCGCCTAGCACAGATACGCAGTATTTT.

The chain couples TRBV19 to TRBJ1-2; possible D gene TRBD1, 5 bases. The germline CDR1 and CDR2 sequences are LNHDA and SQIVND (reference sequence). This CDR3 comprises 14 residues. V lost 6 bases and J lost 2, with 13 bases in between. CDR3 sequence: CASRPGGPNYGYTF. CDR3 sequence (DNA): TGTGCCAGTAGACCTGGGGGTCCAAACTATGGCTACACCTTC.

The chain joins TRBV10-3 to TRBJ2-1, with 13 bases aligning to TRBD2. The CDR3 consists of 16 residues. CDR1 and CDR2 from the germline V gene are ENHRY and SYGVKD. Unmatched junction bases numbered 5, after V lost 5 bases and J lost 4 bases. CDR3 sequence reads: CAISSTSGRKYNEQFF. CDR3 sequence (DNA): TGTGCCATCAGTTCGACTAGCGGGAGGAAGTACAATGAGCAGTTCTTC.

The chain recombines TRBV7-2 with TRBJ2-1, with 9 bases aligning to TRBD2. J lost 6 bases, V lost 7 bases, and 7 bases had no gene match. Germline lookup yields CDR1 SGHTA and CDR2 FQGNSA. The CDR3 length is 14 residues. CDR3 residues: CASTHSGSFNEQFF. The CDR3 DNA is TGTGCCAGCACCCATAGCGGGAGTTTCAATGAGCAGTTCTTC.

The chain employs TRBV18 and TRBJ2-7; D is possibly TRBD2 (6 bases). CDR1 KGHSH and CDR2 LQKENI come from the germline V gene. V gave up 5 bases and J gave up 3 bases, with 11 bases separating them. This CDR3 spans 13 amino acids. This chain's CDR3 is CASSSTGGYEQYF. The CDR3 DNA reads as TGTGCCAGCTCATCCACCGGGGGCTACGAGCAGTACTTC.

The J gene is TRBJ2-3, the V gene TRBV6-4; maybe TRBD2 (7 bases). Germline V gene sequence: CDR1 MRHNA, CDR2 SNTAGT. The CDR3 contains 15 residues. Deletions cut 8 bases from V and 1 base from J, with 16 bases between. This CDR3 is CASGPGGAGTDTQYF. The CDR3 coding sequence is TGTGCCAGCGGTCCTGGGGGGGCGGGCACAGATACGCAGTATTTT.

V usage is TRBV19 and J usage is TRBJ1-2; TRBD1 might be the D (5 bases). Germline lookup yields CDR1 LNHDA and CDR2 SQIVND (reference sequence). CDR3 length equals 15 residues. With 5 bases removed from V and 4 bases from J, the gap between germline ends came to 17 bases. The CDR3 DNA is TGTGCCAGTAGTGCGGGACTCGCGACTGGCTATGGCTACACCTTC. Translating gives CASSAGLATGYGYTF.

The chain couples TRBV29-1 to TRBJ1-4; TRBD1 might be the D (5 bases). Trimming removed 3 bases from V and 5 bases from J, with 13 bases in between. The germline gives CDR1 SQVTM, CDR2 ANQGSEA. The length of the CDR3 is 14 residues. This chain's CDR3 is CSVDRGVRNEKLFF. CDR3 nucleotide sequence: TGCAGCGTTGATCGGGGGGTTAGGAATGAAAAACTGTTTTTT.

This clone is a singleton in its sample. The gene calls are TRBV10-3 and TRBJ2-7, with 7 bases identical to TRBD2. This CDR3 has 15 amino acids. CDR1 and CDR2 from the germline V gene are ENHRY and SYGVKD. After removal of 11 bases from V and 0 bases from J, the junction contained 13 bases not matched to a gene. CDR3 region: CASSGAGYNSYEQYF. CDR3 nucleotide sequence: TGTGCCTCGAGCGGGGCGGGATACAACTCCTACGAGCAGTACTTC.

CDR3: CASSPGQGDGSGYTF. The CDR3 DNA reads TGTGCCAGCTCACCGGGACAGGGGGACGGTAGTGGCTACACCTTC. The rearrangement joins TRBV18 to TRBJ1-2, with 11 nucleotides matching TRBD1. The CDR3 has 15 amino acids. In germline, CDR1 is KGHSH, CDR2 LQKENI. The V segment lost 3 bases and the J segment 7 bases; nucleotides outside the gene matches: 7.

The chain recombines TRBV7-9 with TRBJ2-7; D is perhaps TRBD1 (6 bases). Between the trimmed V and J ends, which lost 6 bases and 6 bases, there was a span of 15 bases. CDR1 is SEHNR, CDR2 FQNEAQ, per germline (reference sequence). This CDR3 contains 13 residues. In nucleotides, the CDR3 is TGTGCCAGCAGGGTCACAGGGCAGTCCGAGCAGTACTTC. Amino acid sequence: CASRVTGQSEQYF.

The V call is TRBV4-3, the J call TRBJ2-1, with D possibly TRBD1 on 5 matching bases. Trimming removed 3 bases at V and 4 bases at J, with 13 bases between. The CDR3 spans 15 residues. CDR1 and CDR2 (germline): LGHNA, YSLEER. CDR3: CASSHERQRYNEQFF. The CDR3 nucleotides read TGCGCCAGCAGCCACGAGCGACAGAGATACAATGAGCAGTTCTTC.

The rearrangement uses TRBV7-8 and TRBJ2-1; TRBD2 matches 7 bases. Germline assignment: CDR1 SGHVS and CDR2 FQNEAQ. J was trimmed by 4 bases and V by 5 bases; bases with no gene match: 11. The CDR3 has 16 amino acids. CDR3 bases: TGTGCCAGCAGCCATAGGGCGGGAGAGGGGTACAATGAGCAGTTCTTC. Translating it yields CASSHRAGEGYNEQFF. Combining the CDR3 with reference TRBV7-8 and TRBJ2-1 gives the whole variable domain GAGVSQSPRYKVAKRGQDVALRCDPISGHVSLFWYQQALGQGPEFLTYFQNEAQLDKSGLPSDRFFAERPEGSVSTLKIQRTQQEDSAVYLCASSHRAGEGYNEQFFGPGTRLTVL.

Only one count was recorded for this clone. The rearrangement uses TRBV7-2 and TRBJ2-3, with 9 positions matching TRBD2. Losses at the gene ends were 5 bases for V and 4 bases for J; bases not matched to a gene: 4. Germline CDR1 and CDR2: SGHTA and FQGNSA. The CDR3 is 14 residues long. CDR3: CASSTGLASDTQYF. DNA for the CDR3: TGTGCCAGCAGCACAGGACTAGCGTCAGATACGCAGTATTTT.

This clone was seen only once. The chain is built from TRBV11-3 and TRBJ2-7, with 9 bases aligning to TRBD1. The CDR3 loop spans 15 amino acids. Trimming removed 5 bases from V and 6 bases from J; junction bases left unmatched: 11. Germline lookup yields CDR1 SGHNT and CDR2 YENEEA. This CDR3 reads CASSPTADRGSEQYF. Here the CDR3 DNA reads TGTGCCAGCAGCCCAACCGCGGACAGGGGTAGCGAGCAGTACTTC.

The CDR3 coding sequence is TGTGCCAGCAGCTTACAGGGATTTTACAATGAGCAGTTCTTC. Encoded protein: CASSLQGFYNEQFF. V usage is TRBV11-2 and J usage is TRBJ2-1; D may be TRBD1 (5 bases). CDR1 and CDR2 (germline): SGHAT, FQNNGV. Trimming took 2 bases from V and 4 from J, leaving 9 bases between them. CDR3 length equals 14 residues.

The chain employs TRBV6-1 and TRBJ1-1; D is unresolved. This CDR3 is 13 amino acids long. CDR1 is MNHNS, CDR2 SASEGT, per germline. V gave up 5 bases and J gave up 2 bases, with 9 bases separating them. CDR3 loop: CASSTERNTEAFF. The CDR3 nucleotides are TGTGCCAGCAGTACCGAGAGAAACACTGAAGCTTTCTTT.

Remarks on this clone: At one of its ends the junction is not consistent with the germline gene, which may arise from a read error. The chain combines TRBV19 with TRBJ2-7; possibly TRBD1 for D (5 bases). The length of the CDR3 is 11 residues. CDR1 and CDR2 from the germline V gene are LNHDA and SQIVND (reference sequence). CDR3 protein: CASSMGQELYF. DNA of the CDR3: TGTGCCAGTAGTATGGGGCAGGAGCTGTACTTC.

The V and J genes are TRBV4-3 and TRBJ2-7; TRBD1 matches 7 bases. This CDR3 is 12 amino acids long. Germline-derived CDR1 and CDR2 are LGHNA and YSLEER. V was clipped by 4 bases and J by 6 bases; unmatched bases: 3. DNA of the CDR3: TGCGCCAGCAGCCGAGACAGGGTCGAGCAGTACTTC. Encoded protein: CASSRDRVEQYF.

The CDR3 region has the DNA TGTGCCAGTAGTATCGGACAGGTTTCCGGGGAGCTGTTTTTT. Its protein product is CASSIGQVSGELFF. This chain connects TRBV19 to TRBJ2-2, with 7 bases lining up with TRBD1. The CDR3 totals 14 residues. V was clipped by 3 bases and J by 6 bases; unmatched bases: 4. Per the germline V gene, CDR1 is LNHDA and CDR2 is SQIVND (reference sequence).

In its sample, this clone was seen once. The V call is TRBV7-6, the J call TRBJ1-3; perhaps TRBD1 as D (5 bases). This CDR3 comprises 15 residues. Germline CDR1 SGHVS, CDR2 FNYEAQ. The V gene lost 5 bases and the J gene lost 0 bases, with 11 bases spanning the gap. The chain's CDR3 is CASSPDTSSGNTIYF. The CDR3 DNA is TGTGCCAGCAGCCCGGACACGAGCTCTGGAAACACCATATATTTT.

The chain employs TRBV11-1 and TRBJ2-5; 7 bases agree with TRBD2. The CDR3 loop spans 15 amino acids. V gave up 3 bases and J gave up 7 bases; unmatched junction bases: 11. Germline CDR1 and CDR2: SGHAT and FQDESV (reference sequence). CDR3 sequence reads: CASSFPGGRAGTQYF. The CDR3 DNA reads TGTGCCAGCAGCTTTCCGGGAGGCCGCGCAGGGACCCAGTACTTC.